The entry below describes one T cell receptor (beta chain). The data stem from a study of control samples from healthy donors and cancer patients. Clones were read by immunoSEQ multiplex PCR, and TCRdb kept only the in-frame ones, dropping some. The data show more than 85,000 clones, with around 85% seen just once and under 40% held by the top ten. Trimming shortened V by 2 bases and J by 0 bases, and 4 bases separated the two germline ends. CDR1 LGHDT and CDR2 YNNKEL come from the germline V gene (reference sequence). CDR3 size: 13 residues. The clonotype originates from a man between 65 and 85 years old with lung cancer. The sample was PBMCs. The V and J genes are TRBV3-1 (or the pseudogene TRBV3-2) and TRBJ1-1; D unclear. CDR3: CASSQQVNTEAFF. The DNA of the CDR3 is TGTGCCAGCAGCCAACAGGTGAACACTGAAGCTTTCTTT.